This T cell receptor beta chain derives from a study of tumor-infiltrating lymphocytes in localized non-small cell lung cancer. TCRdb's table, derived via immunoSEQ multiplex PCR, lists solely in-frame clones and lacks some. The sample contains about 6,700 clones, 70% to 80% of which appear only once. The CDR3 covers 15 residues. Germline-derived CDR1 and CDR2 are SGHTA and FQGNSA. Between the trimmed V and J ends, which lost 2 bases and 2 bases, there was a span of 10 bases. Sequencing was performed on uninvolved lung tissue not adjacent to the tumor. The gene calls are TRBV7-2 and TRBJ1-5, with D possibly being TRBD1 (5 bases). This TCR was recovered from a human donor with non-small cell lung cancer. The CDR3 DNA is TGTGCCAGCAGCTTATATAGGGGTGGCAATCAGCCCCAGCATTTT. As protein: CASSLYRGGNQPQHF.